The T cell receptor (beta chain) described here comes from a study of blood T cells in healthy people across ages. Germline CDR1 reads SGHTA; CDR2 reads FQGNSA. V lost 5 bases to trimming and J lost 8 bases, with 22 bases between them. The CDR3 is 16 amino acids. It was with a sample-barcoded 5' primer and a J-beta primer mix that a second PCR of about 7 to 12 cycles was run. TCRdb fed the 5' RACE reads into MiXCR, producing one record per CDR3 protein. The sample lists fewer than 1 million distinct CDR3 sequences; around 42% were seen once. The J gene is TRBJ2-1, the V gene TRBV7-2; TRBD1 is a possible D gene (6 bases). Specimen: blood. The clonotype originates from a man in his sixties in good health. Written as DNA, the CDR3 is TGTGCCAGCAGCCGCTATGCATTGGGGGCTCAGGATGAGCAGTTCTTC. Its protein product is CASSRYALGAQDEQFF.